The rows below give T cell receptor beta chains drawn from one sample of a study of cytomegalovirus exposure and HLA in healthy donors. Method: immunoSEQ multiplex PCR; TCRdb's copy keeps in-frame clones and lacks some. The sample holds about 250,000 clones, roughly 89% seen once. Sequencing was done on a sample of PBMCs. The receptor source for this set is a man between 18 and 35 years old in good health and CMV-seronegative. Both conserved end residues are part of each CDR3. A D gene is named only where the DNA matches it firmly. Clone size is shown for a subset of rows, as once, few, many or a class of expanded clone.

abundance	d_gene	v_gene	j_gene	CDR3aa	CDR3nt
medium-sized	.	TRBV29-1	TRBJ2-7	CSVGRGTSPYEQYF	TGCAGCGTTGGGCGGGGGACATCTCCCTACGAGCAGTACTTC
.	.	TRBV7-9	TRBJ2-1	CASSHTPAYNEQFF	TGTGCCAGCAGTCATACCCCAGCGTACAATGAGCAGTTCTTC
.	.	TRBV11-2	TRBJ1-4	CASSWLLQGGSEKLFF	TGTGCCAGCAGCTGGCTGCTTCAGGGTGGTAGTGAAAAACTGTTTTTT
few	.	TRBV5-6	TRBJ1-2	CASSRGTTNYGYTF	TGTGCCAGCAGCCGCGGGACCACTAACTATGGCTACACCTTC
.	.	TRBV27	TRBJ1-6	CASRADSGLYNSPLHF	TGTGCCAGCAGGGCTGACAGCGGACTATATAATTCACCCCTCCACTTT
.	.	TRBV7-2	TRBJ1-2	CASSLDPGYGYTF	TGTGCCAGCAGCTTAGACCCAGGGTATGGCTACACCTTC
.	.	TRBV6-5	TRBJ2-7	CASSYSTMGYEQYF	TGTGCCAGCAGTTACTCGACAATGGGCTACGAGCAGTACTTC
.	.	TRBV28	TRBJ2-7	CASRSRLRPYEQYF	TGTGCCAGCAGGTCCAGACTAAGACCCTACGAGCAGTACTTC
.	TRBD1	TRBV7-9	TRBJ1-4	CASSLDRGREKLFF	TGTGCCAGCAGCCTGGACAGGGGACGTGAAAAACTGTTTTTT
.	TRBD1	TRBV9	TRBJ1-1	CASSAPGQRLNTEAFF	TGTGCCAGCAGCGCACCGGGACAGAGACTGAACACTGAAGCTTTCTTT
.	.	TRBV29-1	TRBJ1-1	CSLLWGETEAFF	TGCAGCCTCCTGTGGGGGGAGACTGAAGCTTTCTTT
.	TRBD1	TRBV15	TRBJ1-4	CATSRDSVQTGGNEKLFF	TGTGCCACCAGCAGAGATTCCGTTCAGACAGGGGGGAATGAAAAACTGTTTTTT
.	TRBD1	TRBV7-9	TRBJ2-7	CASSPSPGQGTYSYEQYF	TGTGCCAGCAGCCCCAGTCCGGGACAGGGGACTTACTCCTACGAGCAGTACTTC
.	.	TRBV5-1	TRBJ2-4	CASSPDWVPTKNIQYF	TGCGCCAGCAGCCCAGACTGGGTCCCTACCAAAAACATTCAGTACTTC
.	TRBD1	TRBV5-1	TRBJ1-1	CASRLQGMNTEAFF	TGCGCCAGCAGACTACAGGGGATGAACACTGAAGCTTTCTTT
few	TRBD1	TRBV9	TRBJ1-5	CASSTTGGASQPQHF	TGTGCCAGCAGCACAACAGGGGGCGCGTCTCAGCCCCAGCATTTT
once	.	TRBV10-2	TRBJ2-7	CASSGTGLEQYF	TGCGCCAGCAGTGGAACAGGTCTAGAGCAGTACTTC
once	.	TRBV6-5	TRBJ2-7	CASSPGDSAYEQYF	TGTGCCAGCAGCCCCGGAGACAGTGCCTACGAGCAGTACTTC
.	.	TRBV11-3	TRBJ2-2	CASSPSGIAGELFF	TGTGCCAGCAGCCCCTCGGGAATTGCTGGGGAGCTGTTTTTT
.	.	TRBV15	TRBJ2-1	CATSSLPDEQFF	TGTGCCACCAGCAGCCTCCCGGATGAGCAGTTCTTC
few	.	TRBV6-1	TRBJ1-2	CASSEDPRGYGYTF	TGTGCCAGCAGTGAAGACCCTCGGGGCTATGGCTACACCTTC
.	.	TRBV5-4	TRBJ1-2	CASSFGSGAVNYGYTF	TGTGCCAGCAGCTTTGGATCTGGGGCCGTTAACTATGGCTACACCTTC
once	.	TRBV21-1	TRBJ1-2	CASCQRSHGYTF	TGTGCCAGCTGCCAGCGTAGCCATGGCTACACCTTC
.	.	TRBV7-2	TRBJ2-4	CASSLVPTTAKNIQYF	TGTGCCAGCAGCTTAGTGCCGACTACGGCCAAAAACATTCAGTACTTC
.	.	TRBV27	TRBJ2-1	CASSLDSRSSSNEQFF	TGTGCCAGCAGTTTAGATAGTAGGAGCTCCTCCAATGAGCAGTTCTTC
.	.	TRBV20-1	TRBJ2-7	CSASTIYEQYF	TGCAGTGCGTCTACCATCTACGAGCAGTACTTC
once	TRBD1	TRBV6-6	TRBJ2-5	CASSPIWDRGGETQYF	TGTGCCAGCAGCCCAATCTGGGACAGGGGTGGGGAGACCCAGTACTTC
once	TRBD2	TRBV4-1	TRBJ2-1	CASSHVAGVYNEQFF	TGCGCCAGCAGCCATGTGGCGGGAGTCTACAATGAGCAGTTCTTC
.	TRBD2	TRBV5-1	TRBJ2-7	CASGPSGGYEQYF	TGCGCCAGCGGTCCTAGCGGGGGATACGAGCAGTACTTC
once	.	TRBV11-2	TRBJ2-7	CASSLVGSPREQYF	TGTGCCAGCAGCTTAGTGGGGAGCCCTCGGGAGCAGTACTTC
.	.	TRBV4-3	TRBJ1-2	CASTTSPTGWDYTF	TGCGCCAGCACCACAAGCCCCACAGGGTGGGACTACACCTTC
.	.	TRBV28	TRBJ1-2	CASNRGEANYGYTF	TGTGCCAGCAACCGGGGAGAAGCTAACTATGGCTACACCTTC
.	.	TRBV9	TRBJ1-2	CASSVQGTYGYTF	TGTGCCAGCAGCGTACAGGGAACCTATGGCTACACCTTC
.	.	TRBV5-4	TRBJ1-4	CASSLAGVGTNEKLFF	TGTGCCAGCAGCTTGGCGGGGGTAGGAACTAATGAAAAACTGTTTTTT
.	TRBD2	TRBV11-3	TRBJ2-7	CASSSRRTSELNEYEQYF	TGTGCCAGCAGCTCCAGGCGGACTAGCGAGCTGAATGAGTACGAGCAGTACTTC
.	.	TRBV21-1	TRBJ2-7	CASSPGTSGTNEQYF	TGTGCCAGCAGCCCTGGGACTAGCGGGACCAACGAGCAGTACTTC
.	TRBD1	TRBV25-1	TRBJ1-2	CASSTGTGNYGYTF	TGTGCCAGCAGTACCGGGACAGGGAACTATGGCTACACCTTC
.	.	TRBV4-1	TRBJ2-3	CASSKLAAGVTDTQYF	TGCGCCAGCAGCAAATTAGCAGCAGGGGTCACAGATACGCAGTATTTT
.	TRBD2	TRBV5-1	TRBJ2-1	CASSSQSLSGGAVSWFF	TGCGCCAGCAGCTCCCAAAGTTTGAGCGGGGGGGCGGTATCTTGGTTCTTC
.	TRBD1	TRBV27	TRBJ1-6	CASSSGQGNSPLHF	TGTGCCAGCAGTTCTGGACAGGGGAATTCACCCCTCCACTTT
.	.	TRBV6-1	TRBJ2-7	CASRVDSPSSYEQYF	TGTGCCAGCAGAGTAGACAGCCCGAGCTCCTACGAGCAGTACTTC
once	.	TRBV28	TRBJ1-6	CAIRGPINSPLHF	TGTGCCATCCGAGGGCCGATTAATTCACCCCTCCACTTT